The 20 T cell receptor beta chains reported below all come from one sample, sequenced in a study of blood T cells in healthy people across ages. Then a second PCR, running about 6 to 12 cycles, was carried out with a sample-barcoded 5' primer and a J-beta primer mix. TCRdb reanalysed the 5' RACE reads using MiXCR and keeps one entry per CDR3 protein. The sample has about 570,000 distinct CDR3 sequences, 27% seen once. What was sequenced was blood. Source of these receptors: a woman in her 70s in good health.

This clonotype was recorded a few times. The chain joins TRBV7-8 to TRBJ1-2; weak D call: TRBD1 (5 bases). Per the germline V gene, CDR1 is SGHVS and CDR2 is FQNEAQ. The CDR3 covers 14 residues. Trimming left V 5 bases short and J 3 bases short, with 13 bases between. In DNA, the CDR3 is TGTGCCAGCAGCCCCTTTCCAGGGTACTATGGCTACACCTTC. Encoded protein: CASSPFPGYYGYTF.

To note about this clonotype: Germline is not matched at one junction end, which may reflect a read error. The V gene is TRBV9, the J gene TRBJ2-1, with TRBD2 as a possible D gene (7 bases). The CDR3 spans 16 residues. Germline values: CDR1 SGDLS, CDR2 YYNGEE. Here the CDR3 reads CASSVVMGGAYNKQFF. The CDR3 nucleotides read TGTGCCAGCAGCGTAGTCATGGGGGGGGCCTACAATAAGCAGTTCTTC.

CDR3: CSARRGRSDTQYF. As DNA, the CDR3 is TGCAGCGCCCGACGCGGGAGGTCAGATACGCAGTATTTT. J is TRBJ2-3 and V is TRBV29-1; 8 nucleotides align to TRBD2. Per germline, CDR1 SQVTM and CDR2 ANQGSEA. This CDR3 is built from 13 residues. With V trimmed by 7 bases and J by 4 bases, 7 bases remained unmatched.

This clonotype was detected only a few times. CDR3 in DNA: TGTGCCAGCAGCGGACGGACAGGGGGCGTCGGGGAGCTGTTTTTT. Amino acids: CASSGRTGGVGELFF. This chain links TRBV5-4 with TRBJ2-2, with 11 bases that match TRBD1. Germline V CDR1 and CDR2: SGHNT, YYREEE (reference sequence). The CDR3 has 15 residues. The junction had 6 bases not matched to a gene; V was cut back by 4 bases and J by 7 bases. The full variable domain, rest sourced from reference TRBV5-4 and TRBJ2-2, is ETGVTQSPTHLIKTRGQQVTLRCSSQSGHNTVSWYQQALGQGPQFIFQYYREEENGRGNFPPRFSGLQFPNYSSELNVNALELDDSALYLCASSGRTGGVGELFFGEGSRLTVL.

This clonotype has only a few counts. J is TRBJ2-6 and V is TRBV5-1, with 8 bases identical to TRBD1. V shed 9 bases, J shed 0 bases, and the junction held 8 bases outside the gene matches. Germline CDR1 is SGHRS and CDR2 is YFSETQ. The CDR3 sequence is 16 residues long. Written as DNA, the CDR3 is TGCGCCACCCGGACAGGGAGAACCTCTGGGGCCAACGTCCTGACTTTC. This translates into CATRTGRTSGANVLTF.

CDR3 in amino acids: CASSLLGGANEQFF. DNA of the CDR3: TGCGCCAGCAGCTTGCTTGGGGGAGCCAATGAGCAGTTCTTC. The V gene is TRBV5-1, the J gene TRBJ2-1, with D perhaps given as TRBD1 or TRBD2 (5 bases each). The CDR3 spans 14 residues. The germline gives CDR1 SGHRS, CDR2 YFSETQ. V lost 1 base to trimming and J lost 6 bases, with 11 bases between them.

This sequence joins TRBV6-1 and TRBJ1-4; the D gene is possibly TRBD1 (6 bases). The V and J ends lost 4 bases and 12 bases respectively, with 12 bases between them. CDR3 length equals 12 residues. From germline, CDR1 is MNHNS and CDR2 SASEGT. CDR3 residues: CASSARRTELFF. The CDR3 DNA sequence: TGTGCCAGCAGTGCGAGGAGGACAGAACTGTTTTTT.

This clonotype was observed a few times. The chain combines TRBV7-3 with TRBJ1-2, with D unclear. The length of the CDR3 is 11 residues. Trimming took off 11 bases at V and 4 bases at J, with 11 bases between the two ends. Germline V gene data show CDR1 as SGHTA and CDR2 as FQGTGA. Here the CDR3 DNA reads TGTGCCCGCCTCGTAGCCTATGGCTACACCTTC. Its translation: CARLVAYGYTF.

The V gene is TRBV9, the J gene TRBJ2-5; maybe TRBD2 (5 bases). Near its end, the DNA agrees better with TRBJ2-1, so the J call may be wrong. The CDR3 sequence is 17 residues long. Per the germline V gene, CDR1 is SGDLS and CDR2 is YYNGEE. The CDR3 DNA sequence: TGTGCCAGCAGCGTAGCGGCTGGGAGTGGGGCCTACAATGAGCAGTTCTTC. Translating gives CASSVAAGSGAYNEQFF.

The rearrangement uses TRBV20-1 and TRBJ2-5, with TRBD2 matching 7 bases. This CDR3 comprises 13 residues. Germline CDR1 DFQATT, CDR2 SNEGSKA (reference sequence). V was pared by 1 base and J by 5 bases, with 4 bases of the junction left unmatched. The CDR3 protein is CSARVGGLETQYF. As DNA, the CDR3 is TGCAGTGCTAGAGTGGGGGGGTTGGAGACCCAGTACTTC.

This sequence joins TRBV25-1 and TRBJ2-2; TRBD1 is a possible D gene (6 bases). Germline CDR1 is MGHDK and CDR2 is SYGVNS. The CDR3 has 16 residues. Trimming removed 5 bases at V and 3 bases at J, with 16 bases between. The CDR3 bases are TGTGCCAGCAGTCAACAGGGAATCTCTGACACCGGGGAGCTGTTTTTT. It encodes CASSQQGISDTGELFF.

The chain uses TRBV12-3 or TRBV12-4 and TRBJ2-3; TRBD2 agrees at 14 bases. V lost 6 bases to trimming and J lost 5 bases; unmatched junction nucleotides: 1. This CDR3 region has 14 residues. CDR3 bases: TGTGCCAGCAGGACTAGCGGGGGGGTAGATACGCAGTATTTT. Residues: CASRTSGGVDTQYF.

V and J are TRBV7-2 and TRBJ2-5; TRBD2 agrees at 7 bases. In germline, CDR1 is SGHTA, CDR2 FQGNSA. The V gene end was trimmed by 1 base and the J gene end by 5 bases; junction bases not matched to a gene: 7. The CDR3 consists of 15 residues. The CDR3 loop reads CASSLGQRGGETQYF. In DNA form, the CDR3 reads TGTGCCAGCAGCTTAGGTCAGCGGGGAGGGGAGACCCAGTACTTC.

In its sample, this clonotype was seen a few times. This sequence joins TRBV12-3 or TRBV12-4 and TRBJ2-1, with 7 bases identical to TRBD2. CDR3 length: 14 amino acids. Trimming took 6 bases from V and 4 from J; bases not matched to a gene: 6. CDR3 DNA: TGTGCCAGCAGGGCGACTAGCCCGTACAATGAGCAGTTCTTC. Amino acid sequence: CASRATSPYNEQFF.

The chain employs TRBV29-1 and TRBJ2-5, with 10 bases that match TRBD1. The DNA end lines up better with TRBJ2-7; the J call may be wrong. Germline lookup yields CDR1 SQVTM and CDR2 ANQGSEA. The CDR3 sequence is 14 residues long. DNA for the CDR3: TGCAGCGTTGAAGGGGACAGGGGAGATGGCGAGCAGTACTTC. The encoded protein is CSVEGDRGDGEQYF.

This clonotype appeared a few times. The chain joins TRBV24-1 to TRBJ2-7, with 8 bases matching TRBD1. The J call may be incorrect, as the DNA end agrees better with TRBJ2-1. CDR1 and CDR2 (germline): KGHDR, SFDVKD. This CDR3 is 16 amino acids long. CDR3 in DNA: TGTGCCACCAGTCGACCCGGGACAGGTTTTATGAATGAGCAGTTCTTC. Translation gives CATSRPGTGFMNEQFF.

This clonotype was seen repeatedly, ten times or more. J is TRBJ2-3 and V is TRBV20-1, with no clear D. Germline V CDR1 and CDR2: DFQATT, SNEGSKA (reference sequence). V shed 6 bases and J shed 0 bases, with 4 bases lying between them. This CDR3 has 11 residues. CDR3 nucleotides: TGCAGTGCGACTAGCACAGATACGCAGTATTTT. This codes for CSATSTDTQYF.

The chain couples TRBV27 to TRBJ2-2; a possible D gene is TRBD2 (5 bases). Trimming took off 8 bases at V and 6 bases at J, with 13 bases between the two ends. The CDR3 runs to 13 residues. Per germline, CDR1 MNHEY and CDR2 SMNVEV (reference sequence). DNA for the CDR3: TGTGCCAGCGAAGGGAGTTTCGCCGGGGAGCTGTTTTTT. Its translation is CASEGSFAGELFF.

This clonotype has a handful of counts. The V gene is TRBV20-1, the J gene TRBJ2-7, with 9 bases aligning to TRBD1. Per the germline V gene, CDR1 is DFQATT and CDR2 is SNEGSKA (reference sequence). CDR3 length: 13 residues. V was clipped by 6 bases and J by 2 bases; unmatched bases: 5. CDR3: CSAGNRGPYEQYF. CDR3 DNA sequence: TGCAGTGCAGGAAACAGGGGGCCCTACGAGCAGTACTTC.

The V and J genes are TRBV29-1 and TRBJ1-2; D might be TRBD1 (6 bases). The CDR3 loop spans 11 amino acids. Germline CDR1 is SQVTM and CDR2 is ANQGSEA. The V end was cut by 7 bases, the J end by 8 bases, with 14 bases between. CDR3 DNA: TGCAGCGGCGGTGGAGGGGGAGGCTACACCTTC. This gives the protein CSGGGGGGYTF.